Listed below are T cell receptor beta chains from one sample, sequenced in a study of T cell responses to AZD1222 COVID-19 vaccine. Method: immunoSEQ multiplex PCR; TCRdb's copy keeps in-frame clones and lacks some. The sample contains approximately 130,000 clones, about 94% of which appear only once. This material consisted of peripheral blood, taken on day 0 of AZD1222 vaccination. All receptors come from an adult in good health. The CDR3 runs from the conserved cysteine through the conserved F or W. The order of the fields is V gene, J gene, D gene, clone size, CDR3 protein, CDR3 DNA. A D gene is named only where the DNA matches it firmly. Clone size is shown for a subset of rows, as once, few, many or a class of expanded clone.

TRBV5-1,TRBJ1-1,NA,NA,CASSLGRDGLDTEAFF,TGCGCCAGCAGCTTGGGGAGGGATGGATTGGACACTGAAGCTTTCTTT
TRBV5-1,TRBJ1-1,NA,NA,CASGRWVAGTEAFF,TGCGCCAGCGGACGGTGGGTGGCGGGTACTGAAGCTTTCTTT
TRBV19,TRBJ1-5,NA,NA,CASSMGGTDSNQPQHF,TGTGCCAGTAGTATGGGTGGCACCGATAGCAATCAGCCCCAGCATTTT
TRBV10-3,TRBJ1-2,TRBD1,NA,CATGTATYNYGYTF,TGTGCCACCGGGACAGCTACCTACAACTATGGCTACACCTTC
TRBV6-4,TRBJ2-1,TRBD2,NA,CASSDSASGGDEQFF,TGTGCCAGCAGTGACTCGGCTAGCGGGGGCGATGAGCAGTTCTTC
TRBV5-1,TRBJ1-1,NA,NA,CASSLGRGEAFF,TGCGCCAGCAGCTTGGGTCGGGGTGAAGCTTTCTTT
TRBV2,TRBJ1-6,NA,once,CASSQDSGGAYNSPLHF,TGTGCCAGCAGTCAGGACTCGGGGGGGGCCTATAATTCACCCCTCCACTTT
TRBV19,TRBJ1-5,NA,NA,CASRRPGGIGNQPQHF,TGTGCCAGTCGTAGACCGGGGGGAATAGGCAATCAGCCCCAGCATTTT
TRBV11-2,TRBJ2-2,NA,NA,CASSLGADTGELFF,TGTGCCAGCAGCTTAGGGGCGGACACCGGGGAGCTGTTTTTT
TRBV3-1/TRBV3-2,TRBJ1-2,TRBD1,NA,CASSQWTGGLSTF,TGTGCCAGCAGCCAGTGGACAGGGGGCCTCTCCACCTTC
TRBV25-1,TRBJ1-6,NA,once,CASSGGGEASPLHF,TGTGCCAGCAGTGGAGGGGGGGAGGCCTCACCCCTCCACTTT
TRBV7-9,TRBJ1-4,NA,NA,CASSKQGTNEKLFF,TGTGCCAGCAGCAAACAGGGAACTAATGAAAAACTGTTTTTT
TRBV4-1,TRBJ1-4,NA,once,CASSPGRAYREGKLFF,TGCGCCAGCAGCCCAGGACGGGCTTACAGGGAGGGTAAACTGTTTTTT
TRBV7-3,TRBJ1-2,TRBD1,NA,CASSPDRGADGYTF,TGTGCCAGCAGCCCTGACAGGGGAGCAGATGGCTACACCTTC
TRBV2,TRBJ2-5,TRBD1,NA,CASSGQGARSETQYF,TGTGCCAGCAGTGGACAGGGGGCGAGGAGTGAGACCCAGTACTTC
TRBV20-1,TRBJ1-2,NA,NA,CSARRLDGYTF,TGCAGTGCTAGACGTCTCGATGGCTACACCTTC
TRBV10-3,TRBJ1-5,NA,NA,CAISAFGGWNQPQHF,TGTGCCATCAGTGCTTTTGGGGGGTGGAATCAGCCCCAGCATTTT
TRBV7-2,TRBJ1-1,TRBD1,NA,CASSSIPGQGAEAGEAFF,TGTGCCAGCAGCTCCATCCCCGGACAGGGCGCCGAGGCGGGTGAAGCTTTCTTT
TRBV11-2,TRBJ2-5,NA,NA,CASSPAGETQYF,TGTGCCAGCAGCCCTGCGGGGGAGACCCAGTACTTC
TRBV5-1,TRBJ2-5,NA,NA,CASSRSLAGEETQYF,TGCGCCAGCAGCCGGTCCCTGGCCGGAGAAGAGACCCAGTACTTC
TRBV19,TRBJ1-2,NA,NA,CASSEGTTNYGYTF,TGTGCCAGTAGTGAAGGGACAACTAACTATGGCTACACCTTC
TRBV13,TRBJ2-5,TRBD2,NA,CASSSWTSGGFKTQYF,TGTGCCAGCAGTTCTTGGACTAGCGGGGGGTTTAAGACCCAGTACTTC
TRBV5-6,TRBJ2-7,TRBD1,NA,CASSLAPGQGHYEQYF,TGTGCCAGCAGCTTGGCCCCGGGACAGGGTCACTACGAGCAGTACTTC
TRBV11-2,TRBJ1-2,NA,NA,CASRLGGRAHYGYTF,TGTGCCAGCAGACTAGGAGGCAGGGCTCACTATGGCTACACCTTC
TRBV6-5,TRBJ2-5,NA,NA,CASKRAGAPQETQYF,TGTGCCAGCAAACGTGCGGGGGCCCCCCAAGAGACCCAGTACTTC
TRBV3-1/TRBV3-2,TRBJ2-5,TRBD2,NA,CASSPGTSSWETQYF,TGTGCCAGCAGCCCGGGGACTAGCTCATGGGAGACCCAGTACTTC
TRBV5-8,TRBJ1-1,TRBD1,NA,CASSSQGGWDTEAFF,TGTGCCAGCAGCTCGCAGGGGGGATGGGACACTGAAGCTTTCTTT
TRBV12-2,TRBJ2-7,NA,NA,CASRTSGRDAYEQYF,TGTGCAAGTCGCACTAGCGGCCGGGATGCCTACGAGCAGTACTTC
TRBV9,TRBJ1-6,NA,NA,CASSVTLDSPLHF,TGTGCCAGCAGCGTCACCCTTGATTCACCCCTCCACTTT